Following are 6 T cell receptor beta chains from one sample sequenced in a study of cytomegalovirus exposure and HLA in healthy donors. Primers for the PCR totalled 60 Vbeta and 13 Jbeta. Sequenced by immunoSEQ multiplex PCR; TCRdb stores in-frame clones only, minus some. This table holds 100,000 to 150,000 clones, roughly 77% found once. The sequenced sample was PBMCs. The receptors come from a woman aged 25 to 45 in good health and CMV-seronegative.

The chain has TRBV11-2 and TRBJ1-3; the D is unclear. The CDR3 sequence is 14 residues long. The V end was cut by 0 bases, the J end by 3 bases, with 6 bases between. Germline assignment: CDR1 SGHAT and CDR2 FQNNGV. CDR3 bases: TGTGCCAGCAGCTTAGATCGTTATGGAAACACCATATATTTT. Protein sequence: CASSLDRYGNTIYF.

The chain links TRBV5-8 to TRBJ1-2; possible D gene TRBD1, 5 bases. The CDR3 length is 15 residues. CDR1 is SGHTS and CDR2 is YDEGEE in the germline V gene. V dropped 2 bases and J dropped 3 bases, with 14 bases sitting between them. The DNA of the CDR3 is TGTGCCAGCAGCTTCCAGCGGGGGTTTGACTATGGCTACACCTTC. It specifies CASSFQRGFDYGYTF.

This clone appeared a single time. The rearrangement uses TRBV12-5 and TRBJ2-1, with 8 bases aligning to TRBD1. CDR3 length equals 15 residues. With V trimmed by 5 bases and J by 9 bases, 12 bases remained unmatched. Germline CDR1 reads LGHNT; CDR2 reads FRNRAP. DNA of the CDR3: TGTGCTAGTGGTATCGGACAGGGTGGTTGGGGTGAGCAGTTCTTC. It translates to CASGIGQGGWGEQFF.

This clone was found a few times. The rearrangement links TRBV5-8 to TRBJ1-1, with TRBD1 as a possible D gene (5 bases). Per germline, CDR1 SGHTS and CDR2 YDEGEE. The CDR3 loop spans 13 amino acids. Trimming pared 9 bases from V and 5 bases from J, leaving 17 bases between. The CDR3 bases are TGTGCCACAGTCGTGTGGGAGGGGACTGAAGCTTTCTTT. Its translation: CATVVWEGTEAFF. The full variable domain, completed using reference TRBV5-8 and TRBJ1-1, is EAGVTQSPTHLIKTRGQQATLRCSPISGHTSVYWYQQALGLGLQFLLWYDEGEERNRGNFPPRFSGRQFPNYSSELNVNALELEDSALYLCATVVWEGTEAFFGQGTRLTVV.

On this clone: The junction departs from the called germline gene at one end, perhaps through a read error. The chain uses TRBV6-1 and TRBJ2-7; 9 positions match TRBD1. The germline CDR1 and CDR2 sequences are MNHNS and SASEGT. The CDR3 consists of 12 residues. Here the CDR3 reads CASSELTGQGHF. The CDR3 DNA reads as TGTGCCAGCAGCGAATTAACGGGACAGGGACACTTC.

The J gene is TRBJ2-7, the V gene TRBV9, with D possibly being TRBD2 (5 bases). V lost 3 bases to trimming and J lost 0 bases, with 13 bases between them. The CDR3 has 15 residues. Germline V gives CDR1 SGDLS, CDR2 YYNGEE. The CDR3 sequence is CASSAGLAPSYEQYF. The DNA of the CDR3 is TGTGCCAGCAGCGCCGGACTCGCGCCCTCCTACGAGCAGTACTTC.